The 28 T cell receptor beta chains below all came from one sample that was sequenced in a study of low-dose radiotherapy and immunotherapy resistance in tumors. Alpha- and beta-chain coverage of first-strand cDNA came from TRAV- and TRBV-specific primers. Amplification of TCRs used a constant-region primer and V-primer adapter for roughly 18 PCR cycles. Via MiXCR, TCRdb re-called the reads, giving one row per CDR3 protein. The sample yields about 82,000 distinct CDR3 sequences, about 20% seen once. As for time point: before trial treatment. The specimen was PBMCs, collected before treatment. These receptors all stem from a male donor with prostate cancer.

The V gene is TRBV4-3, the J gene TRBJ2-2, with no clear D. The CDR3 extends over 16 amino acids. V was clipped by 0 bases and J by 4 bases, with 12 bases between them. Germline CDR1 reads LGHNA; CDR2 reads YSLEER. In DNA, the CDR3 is TGCGCCAGCAGCCAAGACCCCGAAAGATTCACCGGGGAGCTGTTTTTT. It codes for CASSQDPERFTGELFF.

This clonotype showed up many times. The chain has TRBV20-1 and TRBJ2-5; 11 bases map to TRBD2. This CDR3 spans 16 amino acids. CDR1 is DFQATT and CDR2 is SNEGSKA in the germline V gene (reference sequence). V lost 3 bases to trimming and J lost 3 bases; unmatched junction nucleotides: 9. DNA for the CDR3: TGCAGTGCTAGTCTAGCGGGGGGCGCAATTGAAGAGACCCAGTACTTC. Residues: CSASLAGGAIEETQYF.

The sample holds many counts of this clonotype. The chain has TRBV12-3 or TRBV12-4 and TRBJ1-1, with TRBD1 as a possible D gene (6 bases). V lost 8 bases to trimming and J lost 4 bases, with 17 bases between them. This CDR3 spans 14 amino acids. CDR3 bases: TGTGCCAGCTCTCTAAACAGGGAAGGCACTGAAGCTTTCTTT. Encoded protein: CASSLNREGTEAFF.

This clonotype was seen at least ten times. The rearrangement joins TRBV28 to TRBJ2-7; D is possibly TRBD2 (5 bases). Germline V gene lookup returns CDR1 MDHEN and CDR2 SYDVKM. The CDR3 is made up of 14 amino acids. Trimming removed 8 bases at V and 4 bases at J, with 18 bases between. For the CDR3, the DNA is TGTGCCAGCGGTTCCTCGGGATTTCTGTACGAGCAGTACTTC. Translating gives CASGSSGFLYEQYF. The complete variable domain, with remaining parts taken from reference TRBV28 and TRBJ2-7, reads DVKVTQSSRYLVKRTGEKVFLECVQDMDHENMFWYRQDPGLGLRLIYFSYDVKMKEKGDIPEGYSVSREKKERFSLILESASTNQTSMYLCASGSSGFLYEQYFGPGTRLTVT.

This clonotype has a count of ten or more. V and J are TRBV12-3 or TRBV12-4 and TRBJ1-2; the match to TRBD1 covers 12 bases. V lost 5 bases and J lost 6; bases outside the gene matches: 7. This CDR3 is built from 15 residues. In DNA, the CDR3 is TGTGCCAGCAGTCTAGGGGGACAGGGGGCGGATGGCTACACCTTC. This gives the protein CASSLGGQGADGYTF.

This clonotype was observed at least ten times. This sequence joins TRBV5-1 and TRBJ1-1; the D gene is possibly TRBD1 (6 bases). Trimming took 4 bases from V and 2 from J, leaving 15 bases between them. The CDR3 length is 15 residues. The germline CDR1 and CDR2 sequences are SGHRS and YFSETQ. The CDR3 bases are TGCGCCAGCAGCATTAACACGGACAGAAACACTGAAGCTTTCTTT. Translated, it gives CASSINTDRNTEAFF.

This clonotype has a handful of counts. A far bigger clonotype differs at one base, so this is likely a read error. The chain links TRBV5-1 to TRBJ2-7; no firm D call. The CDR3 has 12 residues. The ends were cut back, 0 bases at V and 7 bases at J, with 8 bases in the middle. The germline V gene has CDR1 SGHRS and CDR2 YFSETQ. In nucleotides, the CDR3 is TGCGCCAGCAGCTTGGGTGTGGATGAGCAGTACTTC. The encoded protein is CASSLGVDEQYF.

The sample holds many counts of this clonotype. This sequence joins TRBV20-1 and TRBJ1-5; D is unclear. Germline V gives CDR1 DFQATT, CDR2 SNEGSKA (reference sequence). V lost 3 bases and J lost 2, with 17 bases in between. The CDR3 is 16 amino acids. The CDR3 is CSASFMAPSRNQPQHF. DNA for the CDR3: TGCAGTGCTAGTTTTATGGCACCTTCTCGCAATCAGCCCCAGCATTTT.

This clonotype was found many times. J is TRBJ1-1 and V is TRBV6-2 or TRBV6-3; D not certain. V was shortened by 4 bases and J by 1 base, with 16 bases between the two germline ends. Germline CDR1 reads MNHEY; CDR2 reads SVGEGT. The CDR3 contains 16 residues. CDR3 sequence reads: CASSFVATGGNTEAFF. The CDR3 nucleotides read TGTGCCAGCAGTTTTGTAGCAACTGGAGGGAACACTGAAGCTTTCTTT.

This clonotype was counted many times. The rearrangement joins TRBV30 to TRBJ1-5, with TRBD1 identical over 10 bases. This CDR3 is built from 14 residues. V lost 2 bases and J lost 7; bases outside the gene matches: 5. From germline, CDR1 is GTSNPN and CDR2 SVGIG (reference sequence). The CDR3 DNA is TGTGCCTGGAGTAGGGGACAGGGGCGACAGCCCCAGCATTTT. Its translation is CAWSRGQGRQPQHF.

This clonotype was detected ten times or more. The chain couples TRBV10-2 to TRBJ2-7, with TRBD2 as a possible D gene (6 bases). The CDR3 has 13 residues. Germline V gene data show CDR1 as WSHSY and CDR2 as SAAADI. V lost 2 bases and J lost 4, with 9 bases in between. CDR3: CASSEVGSYEQYF. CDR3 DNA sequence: TGCGCCAGCAGTGAGGTCGGGAGTTACGAGCAGTACTTC.

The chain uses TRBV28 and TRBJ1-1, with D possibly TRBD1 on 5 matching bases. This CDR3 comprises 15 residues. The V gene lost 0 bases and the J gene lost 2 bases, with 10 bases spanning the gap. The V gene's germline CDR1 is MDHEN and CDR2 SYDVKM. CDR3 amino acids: CASSLWGPDNTEAFF. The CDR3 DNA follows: TGTGCCAGCAGTTTATGGGGGCCGGATAACACTGAAGCTTTCTTT.

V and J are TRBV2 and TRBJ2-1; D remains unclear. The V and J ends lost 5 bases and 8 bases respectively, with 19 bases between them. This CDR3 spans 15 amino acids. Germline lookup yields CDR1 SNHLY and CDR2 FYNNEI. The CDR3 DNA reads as TGTGCCAGCAGTCCCCGCCGGCGAGAAACGGATGAGCAGTTCTTC. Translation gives CASSPRRRETDEQFF.

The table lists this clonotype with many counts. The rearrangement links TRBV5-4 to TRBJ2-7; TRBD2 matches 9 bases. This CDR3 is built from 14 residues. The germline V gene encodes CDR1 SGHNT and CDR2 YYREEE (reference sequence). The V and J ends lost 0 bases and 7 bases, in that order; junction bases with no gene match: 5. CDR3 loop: CASSLDAGGFEQYF. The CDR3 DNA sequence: TGTGCCAGCAGCTTGGATGCGGGAGGGTTTGAGCAGTACTTC.

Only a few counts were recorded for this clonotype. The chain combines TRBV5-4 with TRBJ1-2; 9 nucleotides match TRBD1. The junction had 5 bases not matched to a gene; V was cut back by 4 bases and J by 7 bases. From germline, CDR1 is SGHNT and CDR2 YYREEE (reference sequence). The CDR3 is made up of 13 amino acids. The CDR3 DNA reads TGTGCCAGCAGCGCCGGGACAGGGATTGGCTACACCTTC. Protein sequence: CASSAGTGIGYTF.

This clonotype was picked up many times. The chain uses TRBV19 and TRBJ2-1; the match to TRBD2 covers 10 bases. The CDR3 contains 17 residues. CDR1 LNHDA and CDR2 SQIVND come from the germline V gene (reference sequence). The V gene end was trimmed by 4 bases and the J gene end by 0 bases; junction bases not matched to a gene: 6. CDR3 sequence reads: CASSKVVAGGSYNEQFF. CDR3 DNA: TGTGCCAGTAGTAAGGTCGTAGCGGGGGGCTCCTACAATGAGCAGTTCTTC.

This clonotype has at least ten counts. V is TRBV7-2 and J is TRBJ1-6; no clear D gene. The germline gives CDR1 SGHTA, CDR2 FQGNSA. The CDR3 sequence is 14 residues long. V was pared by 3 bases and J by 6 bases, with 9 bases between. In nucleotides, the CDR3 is TGTGCCAGCAGCTTCGGCCAGGCTAATTCACCCCTCCACTTT. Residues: CASSFGQANSPLHF.

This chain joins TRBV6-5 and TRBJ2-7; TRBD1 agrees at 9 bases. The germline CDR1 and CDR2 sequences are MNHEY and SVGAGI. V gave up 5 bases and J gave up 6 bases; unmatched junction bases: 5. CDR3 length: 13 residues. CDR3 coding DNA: TGTGCCAGCAGTAGGACAGGGGCTATCGAGCAGTACTTC. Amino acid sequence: CASSRTGAIEQYF.

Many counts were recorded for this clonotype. The CDR3, as DNA: TGTCCCAAAAATAGGGTGAATCGGGCCGATACGCAGTATTTT. Translation: CPKNRVNRADTQYF. V usage is TRBV6-6 and J usage is TRBJ2-3; D call uncertain. The V gene's germline CDR1 is MNHNY and CDR2 SVGAGI (reference sequence). This CDR3 comprises 14 residues.

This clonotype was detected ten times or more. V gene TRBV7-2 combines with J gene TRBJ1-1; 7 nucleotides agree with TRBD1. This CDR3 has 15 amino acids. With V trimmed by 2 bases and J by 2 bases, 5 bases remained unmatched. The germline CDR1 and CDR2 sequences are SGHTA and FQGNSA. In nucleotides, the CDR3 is TGTGCCAGCAGCTTAACAGGACAGGTTAACACTGAAGCTTTCTTT. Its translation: CASSLTGQVNTEAFF.

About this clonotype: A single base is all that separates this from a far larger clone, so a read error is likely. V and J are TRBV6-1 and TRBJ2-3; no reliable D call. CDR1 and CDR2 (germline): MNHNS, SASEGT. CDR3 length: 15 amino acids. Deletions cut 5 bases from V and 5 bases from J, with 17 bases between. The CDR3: CASSHSTRRGDTQYF. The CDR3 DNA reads TGTGCCAGCAGTCACTCAACCCGTCGAGGAGATACGCAGTATTTT.

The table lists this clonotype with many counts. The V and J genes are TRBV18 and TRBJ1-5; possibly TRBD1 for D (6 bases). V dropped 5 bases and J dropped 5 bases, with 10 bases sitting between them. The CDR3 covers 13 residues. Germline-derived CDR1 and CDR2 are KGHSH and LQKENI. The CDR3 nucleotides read TGTGCCAGCTCATCCGGACAGTATCAGCCCCAGCATTTT. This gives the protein CASSSGQYQPQHF. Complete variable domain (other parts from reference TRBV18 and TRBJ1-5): NAGVMQNPRHLVRRRGQEARLRCSPMKGHSHVYWYRQLPEEGLKFMVYLQKENIIDESGMPKERFSAEFPKEGPSILRIQQVVRGDSAAYFCASSSGQYQPQHFGDGTRLSIL.

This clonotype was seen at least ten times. The CDR3 is CASSGQGTYNEQFF. The CDR3 DNA follows: TGTGCCAGTAGTGGACAGGGGACCTACAATGAGCAGTTCTTC. The V gene is TRBV19, the J gene TRBJ2-1; 9 bases match TRBD1. There are 14 residues in the CDR3. The trim removed 5 bases at V and 2 bases at J, leaving 1 base unmatched. Germline CDR1 reads LNHDA; CDR2 reads SQIVND (reference sequence).

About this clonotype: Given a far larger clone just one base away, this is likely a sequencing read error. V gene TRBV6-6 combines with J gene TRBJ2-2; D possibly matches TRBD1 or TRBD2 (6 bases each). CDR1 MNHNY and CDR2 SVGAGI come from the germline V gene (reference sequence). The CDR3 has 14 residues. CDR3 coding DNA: TGTGCCAGCAGTGTTAAAAGGGGGGACGGGGAGCCGTTTTTT. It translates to CASSVKRGDGEPFF.

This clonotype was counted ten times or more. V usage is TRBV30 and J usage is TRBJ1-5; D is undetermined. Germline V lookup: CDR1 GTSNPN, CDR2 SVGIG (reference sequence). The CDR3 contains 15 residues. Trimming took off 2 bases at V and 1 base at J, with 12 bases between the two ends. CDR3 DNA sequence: TGTGCCTGGAGTTTCCCTTTGGGGAGCAATCAGCCCCAGCATTTT. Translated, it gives CAWSFPLGSNQPQHF.

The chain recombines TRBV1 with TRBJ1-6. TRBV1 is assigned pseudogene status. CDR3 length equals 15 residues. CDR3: CTSSQADGASSPLHF. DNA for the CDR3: TGCACCAGCAGCCAGGCGGACGGTGCCTCTTCACCCCTCCACTTT.

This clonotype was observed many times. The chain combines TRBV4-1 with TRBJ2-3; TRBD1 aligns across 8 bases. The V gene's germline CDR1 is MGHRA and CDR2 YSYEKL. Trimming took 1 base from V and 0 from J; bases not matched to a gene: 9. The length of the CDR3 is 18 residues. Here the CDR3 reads CASSQGGQAGRSTDTQYF. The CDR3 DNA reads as TGCGCCAGCAGCCAAGGGGGACAGGCGGGGAGGAGCACAGATACGCAGTATTTT.

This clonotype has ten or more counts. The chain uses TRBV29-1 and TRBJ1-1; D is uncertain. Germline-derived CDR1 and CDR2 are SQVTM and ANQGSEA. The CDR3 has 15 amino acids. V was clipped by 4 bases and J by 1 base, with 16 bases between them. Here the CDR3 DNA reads TGCAGCGTTGTGCGGGATAACATGGGGAACACTGAAGCTTTCTTT. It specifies CSVVRDNMGNTEAFF.